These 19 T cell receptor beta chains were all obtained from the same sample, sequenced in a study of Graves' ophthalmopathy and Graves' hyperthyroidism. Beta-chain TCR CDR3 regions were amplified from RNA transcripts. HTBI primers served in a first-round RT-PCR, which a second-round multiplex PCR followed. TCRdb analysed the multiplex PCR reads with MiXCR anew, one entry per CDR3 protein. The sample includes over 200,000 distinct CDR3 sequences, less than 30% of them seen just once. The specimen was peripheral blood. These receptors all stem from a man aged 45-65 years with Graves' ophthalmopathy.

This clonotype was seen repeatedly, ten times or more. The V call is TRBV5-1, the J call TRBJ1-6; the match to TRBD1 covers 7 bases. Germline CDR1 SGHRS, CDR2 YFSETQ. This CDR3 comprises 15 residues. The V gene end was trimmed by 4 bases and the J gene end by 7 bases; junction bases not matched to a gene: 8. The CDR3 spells CASSTRQGRNSPLHF. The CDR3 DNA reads TGCGCCAGCAGCACTCGACAGGGCCGCAATTCACCCCTCCACTTT. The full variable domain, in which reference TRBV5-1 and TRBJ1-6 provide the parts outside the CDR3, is KAGVTQTPRYLIKTRGQQVTLSCSPISGHRSVSWYQQTPGQGLQFLFEYFSETQRNKGNFPGRFSGRQFSNSRSEMNVSTLELGDSALYLCASSTRQGRNSPLHFGNGTRLTVT.

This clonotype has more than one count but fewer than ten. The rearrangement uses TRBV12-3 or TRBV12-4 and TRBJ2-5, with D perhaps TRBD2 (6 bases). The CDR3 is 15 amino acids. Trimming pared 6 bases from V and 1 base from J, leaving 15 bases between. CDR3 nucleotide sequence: TGTGCCAGCAGGACGACCGGGACTTCCCAAGAGACCCAGTACTTC. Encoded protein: CASRTTGTSQETQYF.

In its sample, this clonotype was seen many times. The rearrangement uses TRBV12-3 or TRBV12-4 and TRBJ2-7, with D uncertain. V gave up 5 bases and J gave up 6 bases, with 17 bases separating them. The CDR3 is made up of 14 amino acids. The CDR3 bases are TGTGCCAGCAGTGCCGCCGGGCCGGGCTTCGAGCAGTACTTC. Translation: CASSAAGPGFEQYF.

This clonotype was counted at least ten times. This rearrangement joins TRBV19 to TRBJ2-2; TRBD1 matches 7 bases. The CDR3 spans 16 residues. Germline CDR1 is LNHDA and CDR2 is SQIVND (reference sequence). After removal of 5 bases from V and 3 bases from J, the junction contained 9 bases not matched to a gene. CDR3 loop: CASSVYGTDDTGELFF. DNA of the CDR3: TGTGCCAGTAGTGTATACGGGACAGATGACACCGGGGAGCTGTTTTTT.

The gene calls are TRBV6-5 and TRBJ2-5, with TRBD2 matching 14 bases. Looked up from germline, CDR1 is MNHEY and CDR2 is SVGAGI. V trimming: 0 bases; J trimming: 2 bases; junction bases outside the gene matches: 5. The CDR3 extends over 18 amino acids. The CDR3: CASSYSGTSGSGQETQYF. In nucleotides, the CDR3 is TGTGCCAGCAGTTACTCCGGGACTAGCGGGAGCGGGCAAGAGACCCAGTACTTC.

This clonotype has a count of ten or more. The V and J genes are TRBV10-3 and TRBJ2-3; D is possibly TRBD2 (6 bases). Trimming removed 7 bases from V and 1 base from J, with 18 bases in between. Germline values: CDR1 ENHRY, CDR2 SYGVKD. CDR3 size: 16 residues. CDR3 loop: CAIKGWFGSGTDTQYF. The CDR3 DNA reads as TGTGCCATCAAAGGGTGGTTCGGGAGCGGCACAGATACGCAGTATTTT.

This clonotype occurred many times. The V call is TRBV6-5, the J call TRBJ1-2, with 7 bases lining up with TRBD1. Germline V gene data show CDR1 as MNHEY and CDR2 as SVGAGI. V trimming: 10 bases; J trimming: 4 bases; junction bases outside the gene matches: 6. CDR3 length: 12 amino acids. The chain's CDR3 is CATYRGGYGYTF. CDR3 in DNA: TGTGCCACCTACAGGGGCGGCTATGGCTACACCTTC.

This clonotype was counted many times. CDR3 sequence (DNA): TGTGCCAGCAGCAGGGACAGCAATCAGCCCCAGCATTTT. As protein: CASSRDSNQPQHF. The gene calls are TRBV6-2 or TRBV6-3 and TRBJ1-5, with D possibly being TRBD1 (5 bases). The germline CDR1 and CDR2 sequences are MNHEY and SVGEGT. V lost 6 bases to trimming and J lost 1 base, with 7 bases between them. This CDR3 region has 13 residues.

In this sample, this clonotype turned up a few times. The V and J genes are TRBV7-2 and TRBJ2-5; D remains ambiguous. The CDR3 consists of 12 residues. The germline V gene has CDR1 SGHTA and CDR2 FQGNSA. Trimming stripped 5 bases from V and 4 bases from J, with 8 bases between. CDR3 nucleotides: TGTGCCAGCAGCCCCACTCTAGAGACCCAGTACTTC. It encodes CASSPTLETQYF.

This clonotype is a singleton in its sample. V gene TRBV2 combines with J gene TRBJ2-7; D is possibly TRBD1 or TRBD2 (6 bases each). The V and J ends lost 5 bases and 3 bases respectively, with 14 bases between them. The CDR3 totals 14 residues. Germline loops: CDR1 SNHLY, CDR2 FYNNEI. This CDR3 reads CASSPAGGGYEQYF. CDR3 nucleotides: TGTGCCAGCAGTCCGGCCGGAGGGGGCTACGAGCAGTACTTC. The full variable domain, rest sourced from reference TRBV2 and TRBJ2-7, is EPEVTQTPSHQVTQMGQEVILRCVPISNHLYFYWYRQILGQKVEFLVSFYNNEISEKSEIFDDQFSVERPDGSNFTLKIRSTKLEDSAMYFCASSPAGGGYEQYFGPGTRLTVT.

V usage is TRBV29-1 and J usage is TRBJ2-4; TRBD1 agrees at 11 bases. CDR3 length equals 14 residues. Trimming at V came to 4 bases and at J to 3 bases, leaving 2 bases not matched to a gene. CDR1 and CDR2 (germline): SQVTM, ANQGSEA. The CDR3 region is CSVGGQGGKNIQYF. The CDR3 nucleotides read TGCAGCGTTGGGGGACAGGGGGGCAAAAACATTCAGTACTTC.

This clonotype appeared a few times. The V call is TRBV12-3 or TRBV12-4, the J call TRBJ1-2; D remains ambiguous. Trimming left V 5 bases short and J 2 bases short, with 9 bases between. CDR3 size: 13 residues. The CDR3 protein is CASSPHPNYGYTF. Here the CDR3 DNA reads TGTGCCAGCAGTCCCCATCCCAACTATGGCTACACCTTC.

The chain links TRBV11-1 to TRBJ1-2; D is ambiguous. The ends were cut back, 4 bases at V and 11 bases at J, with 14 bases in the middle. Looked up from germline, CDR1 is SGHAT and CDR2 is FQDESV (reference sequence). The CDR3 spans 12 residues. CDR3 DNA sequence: TGTGCCAGCAGCTGGACGGGCCGGGGATACACCTTC. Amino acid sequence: CASSWTGRGYTF.

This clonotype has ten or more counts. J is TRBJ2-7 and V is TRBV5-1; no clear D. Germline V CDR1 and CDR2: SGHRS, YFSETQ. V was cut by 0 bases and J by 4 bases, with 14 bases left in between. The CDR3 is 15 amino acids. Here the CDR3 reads CASSLGPGTAYEQYF. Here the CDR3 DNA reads TGCGCCAGCAGCTTGGGCCCTGGAACGGCATACGAGCAGTACTTC.

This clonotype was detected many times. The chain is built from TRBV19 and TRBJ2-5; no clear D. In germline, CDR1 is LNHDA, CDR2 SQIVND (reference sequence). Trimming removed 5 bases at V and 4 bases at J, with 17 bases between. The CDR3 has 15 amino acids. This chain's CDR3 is CASSVGRLVRETQYF. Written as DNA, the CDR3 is TGTGCCAGTAGTGTAGGCAGACTTGTCCGAGAGACCCAGTACTTC.

The CDR3 loop is CATSSDRAGVDEQYF. DNA of the CDR3: TGTGCCACCAGCAGTGACAGGGCGGGGGTTGACGAGCAGTACTTC. This chain joins TRBV15 and TRBJ2-7, with D perhaps TRBD1 or TRBD2 (7 bases each). Trimming cost V 3 bases and J 5 bases, with 17 bases left between them. This CDR3 has 15 amino acids. CDR1 LNHNV and CDR2 YYDKDF come from the germline V gene (reference sequence).

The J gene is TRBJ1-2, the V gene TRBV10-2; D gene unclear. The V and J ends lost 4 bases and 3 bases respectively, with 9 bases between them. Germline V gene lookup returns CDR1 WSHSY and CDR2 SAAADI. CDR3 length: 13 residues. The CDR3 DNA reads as TGCGCCAGCAGTGCCATCAAGGACTATGGCTACACCTTC. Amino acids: CASSAIKDYGYTF.

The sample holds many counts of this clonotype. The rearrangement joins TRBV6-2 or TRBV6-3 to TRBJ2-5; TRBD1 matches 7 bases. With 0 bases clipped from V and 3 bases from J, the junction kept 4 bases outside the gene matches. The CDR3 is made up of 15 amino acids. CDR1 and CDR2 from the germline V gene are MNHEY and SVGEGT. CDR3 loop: CASSYSRQGKETQYF. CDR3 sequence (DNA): TGTGCCAGCAGTTACTCACGACAGGGAAAAGAGACCCAGTACTTC.

CDR3 nucleotides: TGTGCCAGCAGTTCGCCTGGGCAGAGCTCCTACGAGCAGTACTTC. This translates into CASSSPGQSSYEQYF. V is TRBV28 and J is TRBJ2-7; D remains ambiguous. The CDR3 covers 15 residues. The V end lost 4 bases, the J end lost 0 bases, and 13 bases lay between the germline ends. Germline CDR1 is MDHEN and CDR2 is SYDVKM. Drawing the rest from reference TRBV28 and TRBJ2-7, the complete variable domain is DVKVTQSSRYLVKRTGEKVFLECVQDMDHENMFWYRQDPGLGLRLIYFSYDVKMKEKGDIPEGYSVSREKKERFSLILESASTNQTSMYLCASSSPGQSSYEQYFGPGTRLTVT.